This TCR beta chain was observed in a study of T cells in Graves' hyperthyroidism and ophthalmopathy. Study results and limitations: Expanded thyroid clonotypes (above 0.001) were mostly also found in blood.

Researchers amplified the TCR beta CDR3 regions from RNA transcripts. The HTBI set primed first-round TCR CDR3 RT-PCR. TCRdb independently ran MiXCR on the multiplex PCR reads; one entry per CDR3 protein. The profile covers about 290,000 distinct CDR3 sequences, with approximately 16% appearing a single time and 33% taken by the ten largest. Ten or more counts support this clonotype. What it recognizes is unknown. The V gene lost 2 bases and the J gene lost 5 bases, with 21 bases spanning the gap. Germline V CDR1 and CDR2: MNHEY, SVGAGI. The CDR3 loop spans 18 amino acids. Material for sequencing was blood. This receptor was taken from a man aged 25-45 years with Graves' hyperthyroidism. V and J are TRBV6-5 and TRBJ1-4; weak D call: TRBD1 (5 bases). CDR3 region: CASSYKGPRPSWNEKLFF. The CDR3 bases are TGTGCCAGCAGTTACAAGGGGCCCCGTCCGTCTTGGAATGAAAAACTGTTTTTT.